This TCR beta chain was sequenced for a study of shared clonotypes between healthy human individuals. About the study: Three plates each covered CD4 naive and memory; CD8 naive two, CD8 memory one.

On this clone itself: The target antigen is unknown.

Broader study findings: Though the depth was large, rarefaction showed that sorted-subset sequencing was incomplete. It was observed that roughly 5.4% of naive CD4 clonotypes were shared across several donors.

Libraries were prepared by immunoSEQ multiplex PCR; TCRdb keeps only in-frame clonotypes and omits some of them. The sample records millions of clones, over 85% being singletons. This CDR3 spans 14 amino acids. The germline V gene has CDR1 SGHDT and CDR2 YYEEEE. V was cut by 2 bases and J by 2 bases, with 11 bases left in between. Donors comprised only Caucasian adults living in Nashville, Tennessee. The chain carries TRBV5-6 and TRBJ2-7, with D perhaps TRBD1 or TRBD2 (7 bases each). Sequencing was performed on naive CD4+ T cells sorted from blood. The sample's subset: CD45RA+ positively selected. The source is a man between 18 and 35 years old in good health. In DNA, the CDR3 is TGTGCCAGCAGCTTACAGGGGACTACCTACGAGCAGTACTTC. Amino acids: CASSLQGTTYEQYF.